These 2 T cell receptor beta chains came from one sample sequenced in a study of CD8+CD57+ T cells in acquired aplastic anemia. Patients who underwent sequencing had shown CD8+CD57+ cell expansion by flow cytometry. The template used for profiling TCR beta VDJ and CDR3 was genomic DNA. TCRdb ran MiXCR on the reads and lists one entry per CDR3 protein. This table has 80,000 to 100,000 distinct CDR3 sequences, around 68% appearing once. What was sequenced was sorted CD4+, CD8+, or CD8+CD57+ T cells (not recorded which) from PBMCs. Every receptor here comes from a human donor with aplastic anemia.

J is TRBJ2-7 and V is TRBV6-5, with TRBD1 matching 8 bases. V dropped 0 bases and J dropped 3; count of bases not matched to a gene: 4. The CDR3 runs 15 residues. In germline, CDR1 is MNHEY, CDR2 SVGAGI. In DNA, the CDR3 is TGTGCCAGCAGTTACTCCGGGACAGGACACTACGAGCAGTACTTC. This sequence encodes CASSYSGTGHYEQYF.

This clonotype was counted once. The J gene is TRBJ2-3, the V gene TRBV10-3, with D maybe TRBD2 (7 bases). The V end was cut by 3 bases, the J end by 2 bases, with 15 bases between. This CDR3 region has 16 residues. Germline V lookup: CDR1 ENHRY, CDR2 SYGVKD. This CDR3 reads CAISERGGGVTDTQYF. CDR3 nucleotides: TGTGCCATCAGTGAAAGGGGCGGGGGCGTCACAGATACGCAGTATTTT.